This T cell receptor beta chain was recovered during a study of T cells in Graves' hyperthyroidism and ophthalmopathy. The CDR3 totals 13 residues. CDR1 and CDR2 from the germline V gene are GTSNPN and SVGIG (reference sequence). V shed 4 bases and J 5 bases; nucleotides not matched to a gene: 5. There are many counts of this clonotype. Ophthalmopathy in the patients scored at least 3 on Clinical Activity Score and at least 4 on NOSPECS grade, lasting under 3 months. RNA transcripts served as the template for amplifying TCR beta CDR3 regions. An initial round of RT-PCR targeting the TCR CDR3 relied on the HTBI primer set. TCRdb re-called the multiplex PCR reads with MiXCR, one entry per CDR3 protein. The sample yields 450,000 to 650,000 distinct CDR3 sequences, 14% seen once.

The J gene is TRBJ2-5, the V gene TRBV30; TRBD1 aligns across 9 bases. This TCR was recovered from a woman younger than 35 with Graves' ophthalmopathy. Sequencing input: blood. The chain's CDR3 is CAWKQGAGETQYF. CDR3 in DNA: TGTGCCTGGAAACAGGGGGCGGGGGAGACCCAGTACTTC.